Below, 20 T cell receptor beta chains from the same sample are listed, as sequenced in a study of shared clonotypes between healthy human individuals. Libraries were prepared by immunoSEQ multiplex PCR; TCRdb keeps only in-frame clonotypes and omits some of them. This sample has 980,000 or so clones, with about 80% found just once. The source material was memory CD4+ T cells sorted from blood. Subset: CD45RA-negative fraction. These receptors were collected from a young man in good health.

The genes are TRBV29-1 and TRBJ1-5, with 7 bases that match TRBD1. J gave up 3 bases and V 7 bases, and 9 bases lay outside the gene matches. CDR3 length: 14 residues. The germline gives CDR1 SQVTM, CDR2 ANQGSEA. CDR3 DNA sequence: TGCAGCGCGTCCGGGACAGATCACAATCAGCCCCAGCATTTT. Residues: CSASGTDHNQPQHF.

This chain connects TRBV19 to TRBJ1-1; a weak D match, TRBD1 (5 bases). The length of the CDR3 is 11 residues. Trimming cost V 10 bases and J 6 bases, with 12 bases left between them. CDR1 LNHDA and CDR2 SQIVND come from the germline V gene (reference sequence). The DNA of the CDR3 is TGTGCCACCCTACGGGGGGCTGAAGCTTTCTTT. This encodes CATLRGAEAFF.

The genes are TRBV5-1 and TRBJ2-3; D is possibly TRBD2 (6 bases). The CDR3 contains 14 residues. The germline CDR1 and CDR2 sequences are SGHRS and YFSETQ. V gave up 4 bases and J gave up 4 bases, with 13 bases separating them. The CDR3 sequence: CASSGGASSDTQYF. The CDR3 bases are TGCGCCAGCAGCGGAGGGGCATCGTCAGATACGCAGTATTTT.

This clone came up a few times. The CDR3 nucleotides are TGTGCCAGCGGGAATTGGAACACTGAAGCTTTCTTT. Its translation: CASGNWNTEAFF. V usage is TRBV2 and J usage is TRBJ1-1; D unclear. The CDR3 runs 12 residues. The V end lost 8 bases, the J end lost 1 base, and 8 bases lay between the germline ends. Germline CDR1 and CDR2: SNHLY and FYNNEI.

V and J are TRBV4-1 and TRBJ1-2, with 10 bases identical to TRBD1. The CDR3 runs to 15 residues. The junction had 7 bases not matched to a gene; V was cut back by 1 base and J by 8 bases. Germline loops: CDR1 MGHRA, CDR2 YSYEKL. The CDR3 region is CASSQAPGTGEGYTF. CDR3 in DNA: TGCGCCAGCAGCCAAGCCCCAGGGACAGGGGAAGGCTACACCTTC.

The chain uses TRBV18 and TRBJ2-7; a possible D gene is TRBD1 (6 bases). V dropped 3 bases and J dropped 2 bases, with 11 bases sitting between them. CDR3 length: 14 amino acids. Germline V lookup: CDR1 KGHSH, CDR2 LQKENI. The CDR3 is CASSPTGEPYEQYF. The CDR3 region has the DNA TGTGCCAGCTCACCGACAGGTGAACCCTACGAGCAGTACTTC.

The J gene is TRBJ2-7, the V gene TRBV4-3; D possibly corresponds to TRBD1 (6 bases). Germline V lookup: CDR1 LGHNA, CDR2 YSLEER. The CDR3 has 17 amino acids. V lost 1 base to trimming and J lost 0 bases, with 16 bases between them. The CDR3: CASSQGFGTGSSYEQYF. Here the CDR3 DNA reads TGCGCCAGCAGCCAAGGATTTGGAACAGGGAGCTCCTACGAGCAGTACTTC.

The DNA of the CDR3 is TGTGCCAGCAGGGTTACTTCGGCTAACTATGGCTACACCTTC. Protein: CASRVTSANYGYTF. The V gene is TRBV6-6, the J gene TRBJ1-2; no definite D call. Trimming shortened V by 6 bases and J by 0 bases, and 11 bases separated the two germline ends. Germline loops: CDR1 MNHNY, CDR2 SVGAGI (reference sequence). The CDR3 length is 14 residues.

As for this clone: Other DNA sequences in the sample encode the same CDR3. The chain uses TRBV5-1 and TRBJ1-1; 7 positions match TRBD1. V was pared by 3 bases and J by 0 bases, with 2 bases of the junction left unmatched. Germline CDR1 reads SGHRS; CDR2 reads YFSETQ. The CDR3 consists of 14 residues. The CDR3 is CASSSTGLNTEAFF. The CDR3 bases are TGCGCCAGCAGCTCGACAGGGCTGAACACTGAAGCTTTCTTT. Together with reference TRBV5-1 and TRBJ1-1, the CDR3 gives the full variable domain: KAGVTQTPRYLIKTRGQQVTLSCSPISGHRSVSWYQQTPGQGLQFLFEYFSETQRNKGNFPGRFSGRQFSNSRSEMNVSTLELGDSALYLCASSSTGLNTEAFFGQGTRLTVV.

The chain links TRBV18 to TRBJ2-3, with TRBD2 identical over 9 bases. V was clipped by 6 bases and J by 5 bases; unmatched bases: 3. This CDR3 is built from 13 residues. Germline-derived CDR1 and CDR2 are KGHSH and LQKENI. CDR3 nucleotides: TGTGCCAGCTCCCCTAGCGGGGAAGATACGCAGTATTTT. It codes for CASSPSGEDTQYF.

This clone was recorded a few times. This chain joins TRBV4-1 and TRBJ1-1; 7 bases agree with TRBD1. CDR1 and CDR2 from the germline V gene are MGHRA and YSYEKL. Trimming took 4 bases from V and 5 from J; bases not matched to a gene: 7. This CDR3 is 14 amino acids long. The CDR3 is CASSLLNRGTEAFF. The CDR3 DNA follows: TGCGCCAGCAGCCTCTTAAACAGGGGTACTGAAGCTTTCTTT.

This chain uses TRBV18 with TRBJ2-3; D is possibly TRBD1 (5 bases). The CDR3 is 16 residues long. V was trimmed by 3 bases and J by 1 base, leaving 14 bases between them. Germline V CDR1 and CDR2: KGHSH, LQKENI. The CDR3: CASSPPMGQGTDTQYF. The CDR3 DNA sequence: TGTGCCAGCTCACCCCCAATGGGGCAGGGCACAGATACGCAGTATTTT.

This clone was counted at least ten times. The rearrangement links TRBV10-2 to TRBJ2-5; TRBD1 might be the D (6 bases). The germline V gene encodes CDR1 WSHSY and CDR2 SAAADI. V lost 3 bases and J 5 bases, leaving 16 bases between the germline ends. This CDR3 comprises 15 residues. In DNA, the CDR3 is TGCGCCAGCAGTGACGGACAGTCAATCGTGGAGACCCAGTACTTC. The encoded protein is CASSDGQSIVETQYF.

The rearrangement uses TRBV7-2 and TRBJ2-2; 7 bases are a match to TRBD1. The CDR3 is made up of 16 amino acids. Germline V lookup: CDR1 SGHTA, CDR2 FQGNSA. Germline trimming cut 2 bases from V and 4 bases from J; bases unmatched to any gene: 7. CDR3 bases: TGTGCCAGCAGCTTAAGGGCAGGGGGTCTCACCGGGGAGCTGTTTTTT. This codes for CASSLRAGGLTGELFF.

The chain combines TRBV7-9 with TRBJ2-7; 7 positions agree with TRBD1. V was clipped by 4 bases and J by 3 bases; unmatched bases: 9. The V gene's germline CDR1 is SEHNR and CDR2 FQNEAQ (reference sequence). CDR3 length equals 15 residues. The CDR3 sequence is CASSSNAGQDYEQYF. In nucleotides, the CDR3 is TGTGCCAGCAGCTCCAACGCCGGACAGGACTACGAGCAGTACTTC.

This clone was seen a few times. The chain employs TRBV27 and TRBJ2-2, with 12 bases that match TRBD2. There are 20 residues in the CDR3. Germline V gene data show CDR1 as MNHEY and CDR2 as SMNVEV (reference sequence). Unmatched junction bases numbered 21, after V lost 5 bases and J lost 8 bases. The CDR3 is CASSRRTLTSGSPRGGELFF. The CDR3 bases are TGTGCCAGCAGTCGACGGACTTTGACTAGCGGGAGTCCCAGGGGGGGGGAGCTGTTTTTT.

The gene calls are TRBV7-9 and TRBJ2-7, with 9 bases aligning to TRBD1. Trimming cost V 6 bases and J 3 bases; bases outside gene matches: 6. The CDR3 spans 14 residues. In germline, CDR1 is SEHNR, CDR2 FQNEAQ (reference sequence). In nucleotides, the CDR3 is TGTGCCAGCAGGAACAGGGGGCCGAACTACGAGCAGTACTTC. Translated: CASRNRGPNYEQYF.

The chain combines TRBV30 with TRBJ1-4; D perhaps matches TRBD1 (6 bases). Trimming took off 0 bases at V and 11 bases at J, with 19 bases between the two ends. The CDR3 covers 15 residues. The germline V gene has CDR1 GTSNPN and CDR2 SVGIG (reference sequence). CDR3 loop: CAWSVKGLRTDKLFF. The CDR3 DNA sequence: TGTGCCTGGAGTGTAAAGGGACTACGGACAGATAAACTGTTTTTT.

This clone has ten or more counts. CDR3 bases: TGTGCCAGCAGCCCATCCCACGGACAGGCTGGAGATTCACCCCTCCACTTT. Translated, it gives CASSPSHGQAGDSPLHF. This rearrangement joins TRBV4-2 to TRBJ1-6; 7 bases match TRBD1. Unmatched junction bases numbered 14, after V lost 4 bases and J lost 8 bases. The V gene's germline CDR1 is LGHNA and CDR2 YNFKEQ. The CDR3 runs to 17 residues.

The genes are TRBV4-1 and TRBJ2-7; D not certain. The germline gives CDR1 MGHRA, CDR2 YSYEKL. V lost 0 bases, J lost 0 bases, and 9 bases lay in between. This CDR3 is built from 15 residues. Here the CDR3 reads CASSQEPGFSYEQYF. CDR3 nucleotides: TGCGCCAGCAGCCAAGAACCGGGCTTCTCCTACGAGCAGTACTTC.